Presented here are 28 T cell receptor beta chains from one specimen sequenced in a study of T-cell memory formation after mild COVID-19. TCRdb redid the calling of the 5' RACE reads with MiXCR, one entry per CDR3 protein. The table shows about 350,000 distinct CDR3 sequences, with 25% to 30% occurring only once. The specimen was PBMCs or a T cell subset sorted from them (not recorded which). Receptors were obtained from an adult woman who had mild COVID-19 (a few samples of this study predate the infection). Cell type and time point are not known.

The chain is built from TRBV5-1 and TRBJ2-1; D remains ambiguous. The germline gives CDR1 SGHRS, CDR2 YFSETQ. The CDR3 sequence is 13 residues long. The ends were cut back, 4 bases at V and 11 bases at J, with 16 bases in the middle. The CDR3 bases are TGCGCCAGCAGCCTTTCCGGCCGGTCCCAGCAGTTCTTC. As protein: CASSLSGRSQQFF.

The table lists this clonotype with a few counts. The germline gene is not matched at one end of the junction; a read error may be the cause. The rearrangement uses TRBV29-1 and TRBJ2-1; no reliable D call. The CDR3 length is 9 residues. Germline V CDR1 and CDR2: SQVTM, ANQGSEA. As DNA, the CDR3 is TGCAGCGTTGACTCTAGTCAAGTCTTC. Translating it yields CSVDSSQVF.

This clonotype was recorded only once. The chain recombines TRBV10-3 with TRBJ1-1; D unclear. There are 14 residues in the CDR3. Germline V gene data show CDR1 as ENHRY and CDR2 as SYGVKD. The V end was cut by 3 bases, the J end by 3 bases, with 11 bases between. CDR3 protein: CAISEGSWDTEAFF. Here the CDR3 DNA reads TGTGCCATCAGTGAAGGGTCCTGGGACACTGAAGCTTTCTTT.

The chain combines TRBV11-2 with TRBJ2-3; 8 positions match TRBD2. CDR1 is SGHAT, CDR2 FQNNGV, per germline. This CDR3 spans 14 amino acids. With 3 bases clipped from V and 5 bases from J, the junction kept 4 bases outside the gene matches. CDR3 loop: CASSFGGAEDTQYF. In DNA, the CDR3 is TGTGCCAGCAGCTTCGGGGGGGCGGAAGATACGCAGTATTTT.

This rearrangement joins TRBV20-1 to TRBJ2-7; perhaps TRBD2 as D (6 bases). Trimming left V 3 bases short and J 7 bases short, with 13 bases between. This CDR3 is built from 12 residues. Looked up from germline, CDR1 is DFQATT and CDR2 is SNEGSKA (reference sequence). The CDR3: CSARGDSREQYF. CDR3 nucleotide sequence: TGCAGTGCTAGGGGGGACTCGAGGGAGCAGTACTTC.

The table lists this clonotype with a few counts. CDR3 amino acids: CAISEVPENTEAFF. In DNA, the CDR3 is TGTGCCATCAGTGAGGTACCAGAGAACACTGAAGCTTTCTTT. V is TRBV10-3 and J is TRBJ1-1; D gene uncertain. The germline V and J ends were trimmed by 2 bases and 1 base, with 8 bases remaining between them. The germline V gene encodes CDR1 ENHRY and CDR2 SYGVKD. The CDR3 is 14 amino acids.

V is TRBV25-1 and J is TRBJ2-5, with 9 bases identical to TRBD1. CDR1 is MGHDK, CDR2 SYGVNS, per germline. The CDR3 loop spans 13 amino acids. J was trimmed by 5 bases and V by 4 bases; bases with no gene match: 2. CDR3 amino acids: CASSGDRVETQYF. CDR3 coding DNA: TGTGCCAGCAGTGGGGACAGGGTCGAGACCCAGTACTTC.

V and J are TRBV29-1 and TRBJ2-1, with D possibly matching TRBD2 (6 bases). Germline V CDR1 and CDR2: SQVTM, ANQGSEA. The CDR3 is 18 residues long. V lost 0 bases and J 7 bases, leaving 25 bases between the germline ends. CDR3 protein: CSVEDSTSGRRSWNEQFF. CDR3 DNA sequence: TGCAGCGTTGAAGATTCCACCAGCGGGCGAAGGTCATGGAATGAGCAGTTCTTC.

This chain connects TRBV5-1 to TRBJ1-2, with a weak D call TRBD1 (5 bases). The germline CDR1 and CDR2 sequences are SGHRS and YFSETQ. The CDR3 runs 15 residues. V lost 0 bases, J lost 2 bases, and 11 bases lay in between. The CDR3 DNA follows: TGCGCCAGCAGCTTGGAACAGGCACCGAACTATGGCTACACCTTC. Translated: CASSLEQAPNYGYTF.

This chain uses TRBV20-1 with TRBJ1-2; D gene unclear. Germline CDR1 is DFQATT and CDR2 is SNEGSKA (reference sequence). The ends were cut back, 4 bases at V and 2 bases at J, with 17 bases in the middle. The CDR3 extends over 15 amino acids. The CDR3 loop reads CSAINIAAINYGYTF. As DNA, the CDR3 is TGCAGTGCTATAAACATAGCAGCGATAAACTATGGCTACACCTTC.

This clonotype was seen only a few times. CDR3 loop: CASSTSGMGPAVEKLFF. The DNA for the CDR3 is TGTGCCAGCAGCACAAGCGGGATGGGTCCTGCAGTGGAAAAACTGTTTTTT. V gene TRBV9 combines with J gene TRBJ1-4, with unresolved D. Germline V gene lookup returns CDR1 SGDLS and CDR2 YYNGEE. The CDR3 length is 17 residues. Trimming left V 4 bases short and J 8 bases short, with 24 bases between.

The CDR3 is CAISEGGTSINEQFF. In nucleotides, the CDR3 is TGTGCCATCAGTGAGGGGGGGACTAGCATCAATGAGCAGTTCTTC. This chain connects TRBV10-3 to TRBJ2-1; TRBD2 matches 9 bases. Trimming took 2 bases from V and 6 from J; bases not matched to a gene: 5. CDR3 length equals 15 residues. Germline V gives CDR1 ENHRY, CDR2 SYGVKD.

This chain uses TRBV7-3 with TRBJ2-3; D call uncertain. Per germline, CDR1 SGHTA and CDR2 FQGTGA. This CDR3 is built from 16 residues. V dropped 5 bases and J dropped 1 base, with 16 bases sitting between them. The CDR3 region has the DNA TGTGCCAGCAGCCCACAAGGGCCCCGAGGCACAGATACGCAGTATTTT. Translation: CASSPQGPRGTDTQYF. The variable domain in full, with the rest retrieved from reference TRBV7-3 and TRBJ2-3, is GAGVSQTPSNKVTEKGKYVELRCDPISGHTALYWYRQSLGQGPEFLIYFQGTGAADDSGLPNDRFFAVRPEGSVSTLKIQRTERGDSAVYLCASSPQGPRGTDTQYFGPGTRLTVL.

This clonotype was seen a few times. The chain is built from TRBV20-1 and TRBJ2-5; the D gene could be TRBD1 or TRBD2 (5 bases each). CDR3 size: 14 residues. Germline values: CDR1 DFQATT, CDR2 SNEGSKA (reference sequence). With 7 bases removed from V and 0 bases from J, the gap between germline ends came to 15 bases. The CDR3 here is CSVPGTPYQETQYF. The CDR3 nucleotides read TGCAGTGTCCCCGGGACCCCGTACCAAGAGACCCAGTACTTC.

This clonotype has just a few counts. The chain has TRBV5-1 and TRBJ2-1; 10 bases map to TRBD2. The CDR3 spans 13 residues. The V gene's germline CDR1 is SGHRS and CDR2 YFSETQ. Losses at the gene ends were 6 bases for V and 7 bases for J; bases not matched to a gene: 4. The CDR3 loop is CASTLAGLNEQFF. The DNA of the CDR3 is TGCGCCAGCACACTAGCGGGGCTAAATGAGCAGTTCTTC.

Note on this clonotype: Relative to the germline gene, one junction end is altered; a read error may explain this. This sequence joins TRBV18 and TRBJ2-4, with TRBD1 matching over 7 bases. CDR3 length: 13 amino acids. Germline V gene lookup returns CDR1 KGHSH and CDR2 LQKENI. Written as DNA, the CDR3 is TGTCCCAGCTCAACCGACAGGGCGGGCATTCAGTACTTC. Translated, it gives CPSSTDRAGIQYF.

Details on this clonotype: A far larger clone is just one base off, so this is likely a read error. CDR3 in DNA: TGTGCCAGCAGCTCCACTTACGCGCAGTACTTC. Amino acid sequence: CASSSTYAQYF. The chain joins TRBV7-8 to TRBJ2-7; D call uncertain. This CDR3 has 11 residues. The germline gives CDR1 SGHVS, CDR2 FQNEAQ.

V is TRBV27 and J is TRBJ1-2, with a possible D match to TRBD1 (6 bases). The germline V gene has CDR1 MNHEY and CDR2 SMNVEV (reference sequence). The CDR3 spans 14 residues. V was cut by 4 bases and J by 3 bases, with 12 bases left in between. CDR3 coding DNA: TGTGCCAGCAGTTCCTCGACAGGAGACTATGGCTACACCTTC. Amino acids: CASSSSTGDYGYTF.

The CDR3 loop is CASSGQGQANIQYF. In DNA, the CDR3 is TGTGCCAGCAGCGGTCAGGGACAGGCAAACATTCAGTACTTC. V and J are TRBV3-1 and TRBJ2-4; TRBD1 agrees at 8 bases. Germline V lookup: CDR1 LGHDT, CDR2 YNNKEL (reference sequence). The J segment lost 6 bases and the V segment lost 5 bases, leaving 6 bases of the junction unmatched. The CDR3 is 14 residues long.

This clonotype was counted only a few times. Its ends do not fully match the called genes, so a read error is possible. The chain recombines TRBV5-4 with TRBJ1-2; D remains unclear. In germline, CDR1 is SGHNT, CDR2 YYREEE (reference sequence). The CDR3 covers 16 residues. CDR3 DNA sequence: TGTGCCAGCAGCCGACCGACGCCCGACCCTAAGTATGGCTACACCTTC. Its protein is CASSRPTPDPKYGYTF.

In this sample, this clonotype turned up a few times. V gene TRBV4-3 combines with J gene TRBJ2-2; weak D call: TRBD2 (6 bases). Trimming shortened V by 5 bases and J by 0 bases, and 16 bases separated the two germline ends. CDR3 length equals 17 residues. Per germline, CDR1 LGHNA and CDR2 YSLEER. CDR3 amino acids: CASSAWRGGSNTGELFF. The CDR3 DNA sequence: TGCGCCAGCAGCGCCTGGCGGGGCGGTTCGAACACCGGGGAGCTGTTTTTT.

The chain recombines TRBV6-5 with TRBJ1-1; 8 bases fit TRBD1. Germline V gene data show CDR1 as MNHEY and CDR2 as SVGAGI. This CDR3 spans 15 amino acids. Trimming took 7 bases from V and 0 from J; bases not matched to a gene: 7. The CDR3 loop is CASKQGATMNTEAFF. CDR3 nucleotide sequence: TGTGCCAGCAAGCAGGGGGCGACCATGAACACTGAAGCTTTCTTT.

The genes are TRBV7-6 and TRBJ2-3; D is unclear. The CDR3 runs 17 residues. Trimming left V 5 bases short and J 2 bases short, with 20 bases between. CDR1 and CDR2 from the germline V gene are SGHVS and FNYEAQ. The CDR3, as DNA: TGTGCCAGCAGCCCCCGAGTTGTCGGTAACCCCACAGATACGCAGTATTTT. This translates into CASSPRVVGNPTDTQYF. The full variable domain, rest sourced from reference TRBV7-6 and TRBJ2-3, is GAGVSQSPRYKVTKRGQDVALRCDPISGHVSLYWYRQALGQGPEFLTYFNYEAQQDKSGLPNDRFSAERPEGSISTLTIQRTEQRDSAMYRCASSPRVVGNPTDTQYFGPGTRLTVL.

The rearrangement uses TRBV5-6 and TRBJ2-2, with TRBD1 matching over 7 bases. Germline V gives CDR1 SGHDT, CDR2 YYEEEE. This CDR3 region has 16 residues. V gave up 4 bases and J gave up 0 bases; unmatched junction bases: 6. The CDR3 sequence: CASSTWDRPNTGELFF. The CDR3 DNA reads as TGTGCCAGCAGCACCTGGGACAGACCGAACACCGGGGAGCTGTTTTTT.

The sample holds a few counts of this clonotype. The chain recombines TRBV24-1 with TRBJ1-2; no definite D call. V shed 3 bases and J shed 4 bases, with 11 bases lying between them. Germline V gene sequence: CDR1 KGHDR, CDR2 SFDVKD. There are 14 residues in the CDR3. In DNA form, the CDR3 reads TGTGCCACCAGTGATCCGTGGCGCAGCTATGGCTACACCTTC. Amino acid sequence: CATSDPWRSYGYTF.

The CDR3, as DNA: TGTGCCAGCAGTTTAAGGTCCGTGGGAGGGAGCTCCTACGAGCAGTACTTC. Translation gives CASSLRSVGGSSYEQYF. The rearrangement uses TRBV27 and TRBJ2-7, with TRBD2 matching 7 bases. There are 17 residues in the CDR3. The junction had 10 bases not matched to a gene; V was cut back by 2 bases and J by 0 bases. From germline, CDR1 is MNHEY and CDR2 SMNVEV (reference sequence).

The chain joins TRBV2 to TRBJ2-2, with 9 positions matching TRBD2. The germline V gene encodes CDR1 SNHLY and CDR2 FYNNEI. The CDR3 totals 17 residues. The junction had 4 bases not matched to a gene; V was cut back by 1 base and J by 1 base. In DNA form, the CDR3 reads TGTGCCAGCAGTGAAGGCCTAGCGGGAAAGAACACCGGGGAGCTGTTTTTT. It yields the protein CASSEGLAGKNTGELFF.

The chain has TRBV18 and TRBJ1-1, with TRBD1 matching over 8 bases. Trimming removed 0 bases from V and 3 bases from J; junction bases left unmatched: 0. Germline V gene lookup returns CDR1 KGHSH and CDR2 LQKENI. The CDR3 is 14 residues long. The CDR3 loop reads CASSPPTGDTEAFF. CDR3 in DNA: TGTGCCAGCTCACCACCGACAGGGGACACTGAAGCTTTCTTT.